This TCR beta chain was obtained from a study of blood T cell repertoires in COVID-19. At the level of the study: Collection of acute and convalescent COVID-19 samples took place in the United States, Italy and Spain. Nucleic acid was either cDNA or gDNA, and it came from T cells, B-cell-depleted T cells, or PBMCs.

Germline assignment: CDR1 SQVTM and CDR2 ANQGSEA. V lost 5 bases, J lost 8 bases, and 13 bases stayed unmatched. The length of the CDR3 is 14 residues. Original analysis: Nucleated cell number was recorded as an estimate derived from reference gene primer amplification. The protocol was immunoSEQ multiplex PCR, while the TCRdb copy is restricted to in-frame clones and leaves out a portion. The DNA gave D and trimming, while V, J and clone size come from that table. The repertoire has 200,000 or so clones, about 80% of them found once; the top ten carry 6.9%. The sample taken for sequencing was peripheral blood. The receptor's source is a human donor with acute or convalescent COVID-19. The donor label of this sample is uncertain. J is TRBJ1-2 and V is TRBV29-1; 8 bases are a match to TRBD1. This CDR3 is CSVYIPGTGLGYTF. CDR3 bases: TGCAGCGTTTATATCCCCGGGACAGGACTCGGCTACACCTTC.